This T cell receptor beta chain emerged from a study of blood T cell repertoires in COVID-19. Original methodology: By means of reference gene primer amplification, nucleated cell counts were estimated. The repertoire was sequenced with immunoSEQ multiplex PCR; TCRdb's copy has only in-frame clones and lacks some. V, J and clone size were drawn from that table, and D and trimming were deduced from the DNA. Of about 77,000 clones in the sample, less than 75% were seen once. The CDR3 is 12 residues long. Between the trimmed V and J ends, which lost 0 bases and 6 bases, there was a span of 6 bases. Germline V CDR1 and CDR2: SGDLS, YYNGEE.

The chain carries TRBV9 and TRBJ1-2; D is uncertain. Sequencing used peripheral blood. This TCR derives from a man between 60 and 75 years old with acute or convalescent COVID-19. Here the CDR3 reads CASSVDEDGYTF. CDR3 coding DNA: TGTGCCAGCAGCGTAGATGAGGATGGCTACACCTTC.